Detailed here is one TCR beta chain. Profiled with immunoSEQ multiplex PCR; TCRdb holds only in-frame clones, not every one. The sample includes 250,000 to 300,000 clones, 75% to 90% of them seen just once. The data are from a study of blood T cell repertoires in COVID-19. In the study overall: Sources were T cells, B-cell-depleted T cells, or PBMCs; the material itself was cDNA or gDNA.

The CDR3 is 16 amino acids. V was trimmed by 3 bases and J by 0 bases, leaving 14 bases between them. From germline, CDR1 is LNHDA and CDR2 SQIVND (reference sequence). Sequencing input: peripheral blood. The origin of this receptor is a woman in her fifties or sixties who had recovered from COVID-19. The J gene is TRBJ1-1, the V gene TRBV19; no reliable D call. In DNA, the CDR3 is TGTGCCAGTAGTATTAACAATTGGTTGGTGAACACTGAAGCTTTCTTT. Protein: CASSINNWLVNTEAFF.